This entry lists 24 T cell receptor beta chains sequenced from one sample in a study of blood T cell repertoires in COVID-19. The data were produced by immunoSEQ multiplex PCR, yet TCRdb's version contains in-frame clones alone and is incomplete. The table lists 250,000 to 350,000 clones, roughly 87% of them singletons. The sequenced sample consisted of PBMCs or T cells enriched from blood (not recorded which). The receptors derive from a woman aged 18 to 35 who had recovered from COVID-19.

This chain joins TRBV4-3 and TRBJ1-2, with D possibly matching TRBD1 (5 bases). The V end was cut by 0 bases, the J end by 8 bases, with 13 bases between. The length of the CDR3 is 14 residues. Germline CDR1 LGHNA, CDR2 YSLEER. DNA for the CDR3: TGCGCCAGCAGCCAAGATTCGGGGGTCGGGGGCTACACCTTC. Residues: CASSQDSGVGGYTF.

The genes are TRBV9 and TRBJ1-2, with 8 positions matching TRBD1. CDR3 size: 14 residues. V gave up 1 base and J gave up 4 bases; unmatched junction bases: 3. Germline CDR1 reads SGDLS; CDR2 reads YYNGEE. The CDR3 nucleotides are TGTGCCAGCAGCGTACAGGGGGCCTCCTATGGCTACACCTTC. Translating gives CASSVQGASYGYTF.

This clone has more than one count but fewer than ten. As DNA, the CDR3 is TGTGCCTGGTCCACGGGGGATCAGCCCCAGCATTTT. Protein product: CAWSTGDQPQHF. The chain employs TRBV30 and TRBJ1-5, with D possibly matching TRBD1 (5 bases). This CDR3 has 12 amino acids. Germline-derived CDR1 and CDR2 are GTSNPN and SVGIG (reference sequence). V lost 5 bases to trimming and J lost 5 bases, with 10 bases between them. Full variable domain (remainder filled in from reference TRBV30 and TRBJ1-5): SQTIHQWPATLVQPVGSPLSLECTVEGTSNPNLYWYRQAAGRGLQLLFYSVGIGQISSEVPQNLSASRPQDRQFILSSKKLLLSDSGFYLCAWSTGDQPQHFGDGTRLSIL.

This chain joins TRBV6-5 and TRBJ2-3, with 7 bases that match TRBD1. Germline V lookup: CDR1 MNHEY, CDR2 SVGAGI. This CDR3 region has 14 residues. J was trimmed by 1 base and V by 7 bases; bases with no gene match: 5. Written as DNA, the CDR3 is TGTGCCAGCACCGAGCAGGGGGGCACAGATACGCAGTATTTT. This gives the protein CASTEQGGTDTQYF.

Comments on this clone: Within the sample, other DNA sequences also encode this same CDR3. The chain combines TRBV11-2 with TRBJ2-7; D not certain. The CDR3 extends over 15 amino acids. Per the germline V gene, CDR1 is SGHAT and CDR2 is FQNNGV. The germline V and J ends were trimmed by 0 bases and 4 bases, with 13 bases remaining between them. CDR3 DNA: TGTGCCAGCAGCTTAGATCTGGCCAGTTTGTACGAGCAGTACTTC. Its protein product is CASSLDLASLYEQYF.

The CDR3: CSARNNNEQFF. CDR3 DNA: TGCAGTGCTAGAAACAACAATGAGCAGTTCTTC. This rearrangement joins TRBV20-1 to TRBJ2-1; D is ambiguous. Trimming removed 2 bases at V and 5 bases at J, with 4 bases between. This CDR3 is built from 11 residues. In germline, CDR1 is DFQATT, CDR2 SNEGSKA (reference sequence).

This clone was seen only a few times. The sample has other DNA sequences that encode this CDR3 too. This chain connects TRBV5-4 to TRBJ2-7; 8 nucleotides match TRBD1. The germline CDR1 and CDR2 sequences are SGHNT and YYREEE (reference sequence). CDR3 length: 15 amino acids. J was trimmed by 2 bases and V by 4 bases; bases with no gene match: 8. CDR3 loop: CASSLDRGQTYEQYF. Written as DNA, the CDR3 is TGTGCCAGCAGCCTCGACAGGGGACAAACCTACGAGCAGTACTTC.

J is TRBJ1-2 and V is TRBV5-1; tentatively, D is TRBD1 (5 bases). CDR1 and CDR2 (germline): SGHRS, YFSETQ. The germline V and J ends were trimmed by 2 bases and 2 bases, with 13 bases remaining between them. This CDR3 contains 15 residues. In nucleotides, the CDR3 is TGCGCCAGCAGCTTCGGGGGAAACCCAAACTATGGCTACACCTTC. Protein sequence: CASSFGGNPNYGYTF.

This chain joins TRBV7-9 and TRBJ2-2; D remains ambiguous. The germline gives CDR1 SEHNR, CDR2 FQNEAQ (reference sequence). The CDR3 length is 12 residues. V was cut by 0 bases and J by 8 bases, with 4 bases left in between. CDR3 coding DNA: TGTGCCAGCAGCTTAGCCGGGGGGGAGCTGTTTTTT. This encodes CASSLAGGELFF.

The chain links TRBV9 to TRBJ1-3; no clear D gene. V was trimmed by 0 bases and J by 2 bases, leaving 9 bases between them. The germline V gene encodes CDR1 SGDLS and CDR2 YYNGEE. The CDR3 sequence is 15 residues long. Written as DNA, the CDR3 is TGTGCCAGCAGCGTAGCGCCGGGTACTGGAAACACCATATATTTT. Its translation is CASSVAPGTGNTIYF.

This clone has a single count. This chain uses TRBV5-1 with TRBJ2-5; 14 bases align to TRBD2. V lost 2 bases, J lost 2 bases, and 14 bases stayed unmatched. Germline-derived CDR1 and CDR2 are SGHRS and YFSETQ. This CDR3 is 20 amino acids long. The CDR3 is CASSFPDRLAGGPSQETQYF. The CDR3 region has the DNA TGCGCCAGCAGCTTCCCAGACCGACTAGCGGGAGGGCCCTCTCAAGAGACCCAGTACTTC.

This clone has only a few counts. V gene TRBV5-1 combines with J gene TRBJ1-1; D possibly corresponds to TRBD1 (6 bases). This CDR3 has 15 residues. With 6 bases removed from V and 1 base from J, the gap between germline ends came to 16 bases. Germline V CDR1 and CDR2: SGHRS, YFSETQ. The DNA for the CDR3 is TGCGCCAGCACCCTCCTTACAGGGTCGAACACTGAAGCTTTCTTT. Translated: CASTLLTGSNTEAFF.

This chain connects TRBV11-2 to TRBJ1-3, with D unresolved. Germline CDR1 SGHAT, CDR2 FQNNGV. V lost 2 bases, J lost 1 base, and 6 bases lay in between. The CDR3 covers 14 residues. The CDR3 coding sequence is TGTGCCAGCAGCTTAAGTAGATCTGGAAACACCATATATTTT. Protein: CASSLSRSGNTIYF.

The chain couples TRBV6-5 to TRBJ1-2, with D uncertain. The CDR3 is 16 amino acids. The V gene lost 0 bases and the J gene lost 4 bases, with 15 bases spanning the gap. The germline V gene encodes CDR1 MNHEY and CDR2 SVGAGI. The DNA for the CDR3 is TGTGCCAGCAGTTACTCGAATTTACGAGGTTCCTATGGCTACACCTTC. Translated, it gives CASSYSNLRGSYGYTF.

This clone was detected only once. This sequence joins TRBV9 and TRBJ1-4; the D gene is possibly TRBD1 (5 bases). V was shortened by 4 bases and J by 4 bases, with 8 bases between the two germline ends. The CDR3 consists of 13 residues. Germline assignment: CDR1 SGDLS and CDR2 YYNGEE. CDR3: CASSRRGNEKLFF. The CDR3 DNA sequence: TGTGCCAGCAGCCGAAGGGGTAATGAAAAACTGTTTTTT.

This clone was seen just once. The chain joins TRBV5-4 to TRBJ2-1, with 9 bases aligning to TRBD1. J gave up 4 bases and V 2 bases, and 4 bases lay outside the gene matches. Germline CDR1 SGHNT, CDR2 YYREEE (reference sequence). CDR3 length: 15 amino acids. The CDR3 here is CASSFGGTGYNEQFF. The CDR3 bases are TGTGCCAGCAGCTTTGGAGGGACAGGGTACAATGAGCAGTTCTTC.

The rearrangement joins TRBV28 to TRBJ2-2; TRBD2 is a possible D gene (6 bases). Germline V gives CDR1 MDHEN, CDR2 SYDVKM. Trimming removed 4 bases at V and 6 bases at J, with 15 bases between. This CDR3 contains 15 residues. CDR3 sequence: CASSSTDGSAGELFF. The CDR3 nucleotides read TGTGCCAGCAGTTCTACCGACGGGAGCGCCGGGGAGCTGTTTTTT.

This clone was seen a few times. The V gene is TRBV6-5, the J gene TRBJ2-1; TRBD2 agrees at 9 bases. Trimming cost V 10 bases and J 6 bases; bases outside gene matches: 13. CDR3 length equals 15 residues. From germline, CDR1 is MNHEY and CDR2 SVGAGI. CDR3 nucleotide sequence: TGTGCCATCAGACGTGGCGGGAGGGCCCCCAATGAGCAGTTCTTC. Its translation: CAIRRGGRAPNEQFF.

The gene calls are TRBV2 and TRBJ1-1; D is undetermined. This CDR3 spans 15 amino acids. Germline lookup yields CDR1 SNHLY and CDR2 FYNNEI. V gave up 5 bases and J gave up 0 bases, with 13 bases separating them. DNA for the CDR3: TGTGCCAGCAGTCCTACGGACTCTCTGAACACTGAAGCTTTCTTT. It translates to CASSPTDSLNTEAFF.

The chain recombines TRBV7-2 with TRBJ2-7, with no clear D. The CDR3 sequence is 16 residues long. V gave up 2 bases and J gave up 0 bases, with 14 bases separating them. Germline V gene sequence: CDR1 SGHTA, CDR2 FQGNSA. CDR3 bases: TGTGCCAGCAGCTTACATCGCGCAGGCGTCTCCTACGAGCAGTACTTC. This translates into CASSLHRAGVSYEQYF.

The CDR3 is CASSLAGGRLPHEQYF. The CDR3 DNA is TGTGCCAGCAGCTTAGCGGGGGGACGGCTCCCCCACGAGCAGTACTTC. The V call is TRBV7-2, the J call TRBJ2-7; perhaps TRBD2 as D (6 bases). The V end was cut by 0 bases, the J end by 5 bases, with 17 bases between. The germline V gene has CDR1 SGHTA and CDR2 FQGNSA. This CDR3 contains 16 residues.

Comments on this clone: This same CDR3 is encoded by further DNA sequences in the sample. This rearrangement joins TRBV5-1 to TRBJ1-2, with TRBD1 matching 7 bases. V was clipped by 2 bases and J by 3 bases; unmatched bases: 1. The CDR3 runs to 13 residues. Germline loops: CDR1 SGHRS, CDR2 YFSETQ. In nucleotides, the CDR3 is TGCGCCAGCAGCTTAACAGGGGACTATGGCTACACCTTC. Encoded protein: CASSLTGDYGYTF.

The J gene is TRBJ1-2, the V gene TRBV6-6; 7 bases fit TRBD1. Losses at the gene ends were 4 bases for V and 2 bases for J; bases not matched to a gene: 4. The CDR3 spans 14 residues. Germline V gives CDR1 MNHNY, CDR2 SVGAGI (reference sequence). The CDR3 here is CASSSPQGNYGYTF. The CDR3 coding sequence is TGTGCCAGCAGTTCACCACAGGGGAACTATGGCTACACCTTC.

The chain carries TRBV6-5 and TRBJ1-5; D is uncertain. The CDR3 totals 13 residues. Germline V lookup: CDR1 MNHEY, CDR2 SVGAGI. The V gene lost 5 bases and the J gene lost 6 bases, with 11 bases spanning the gap. Here the CDR3 reads CASSPLEVQPQHF. The CDR3 bases are TGTGCCAGCAGTCCCCTCGAGGTTCAGCCCCAGCATTTT.